Listed here are 8 T cell receptor beta chains from one sample, sequenced in a study of identical twins. TCRdb passed the 5' RACE reads through MiXCR, listing each CDR3 protein once. The sample contains hundreds of thousands of distinct CDR3 sequences, around an eighth of which appear only once. This sample also appeared in a second study, on yellow fever vaccine responses in identical twins.

Sequenced material: CD8+ T cells sorted from blood. Source of these receptors: a young woman in good health.

The chain couples TRBV12-3 or TRBV12-4 to TRBJ1-1; D is possibly TRBD1 (5 bases). Trimming stripped 3 bases from V and 5 bases from J, with 10 bases between. The CDR3 consists of 13 residues. CDR3 amino acids: CASSFWWGTEAFF. The CDR3 bases are TGTGCCAGCAGTTTTTGGTGGGGGACTGAAGCTTTCTTT.

The rearrangement uses TRBV5-1 and TRBJ1-1, with a weak D call TRBD1 (6 bases). CDR1 SGHRS and CDR2 YFSETQ come from the germline V gene. V was pared by 1 base and J by 1 base, with 14 bases between. The CDR3 sequence is 16 residues long. CDR3 region: CASSLMMAGANTEAFF. The DNA of the CDR3 is TGCGCCAGCAGCTTGATGATGGCAGGGGCGAACACTGAAGCTTTCTTT. The full variable domain, with the rest looked up from reference TRBV5-1 and TRBJ1-1, is KAGVTQTPRYLIKTRGQQVTLSCSPISGHRSVSWYQQTPGQGLQFLFEYFSETQRNKGNFPGRFSGRQFSNSRSEMNVSTLELGDSALYLCASSLMMAGANTEAFFGQGTRLTVV.

The chain carries TRBV7-8 and TRBJ2-7; the match to TRBD2 covers 13 bases. Germline lookup yields CDR1 SGHVS and CDR2 FQNEAQ. The CDR3 spans 15 residues. With 10 bases clipped from V and 2 bases from J, the junction kept 8 bases outside the gene matches. CDR3 DNA: TGTGCCACCAGAGGGGGGACTAGCGGGACCTACGAGCAGTACTTC. It specifies CATRGGTSGTYEQYF.

Here the CDR3 reads CASQGVYNEQFF. CDR3 DNA: TGTGCCAGCCAGGGGGTTTACAATGAGCAGTTCTTC. This rearrangement joins TRBV6-5 to TRBJ2-1; 7 nucleotides match TRBD1. The CDR3 spans 12 residues. CDR1 is MNHEY and CDR2 is SVGAGI in the germline V gene. Trimming cost V 8 bases and J 4 bases; bases outside gene matches: 2.

This clonotype has more than one count but fewer than ten. The chain recombines TRBV6-5 with TRBJ2-1; tentative D call: TRBD1 (6 bases). The germline V gene encodes CDR1 MNHEY and CDR2 SVGAGI. The germline V and J ends were trimmed by 2 bases and 7 bases, with 24 bases remaining between them. The CDR3 has 18 amino acids. As DNA, the CDR3 is TGTGCCAGCAGTTACGCACCCCTCGCAGGCAGGGGTGGGAATGAGCAGTTCTTC. Protein sequence: CASSYAPLAGRGGNEQFF.

This chain uses TRBV10-2 with TRBJ1-2; TRBD1 might be the D (5 bases). The CDR3 totals 15 residues. CDR1 and CDR2 from the germline V gene are WSHSY and SAAADI. Trimming pared 2 bases from V and 0 bases from J, leaving 10 bases between. The CDR3, as DNA: TGCGCCAGCAGTGAGGGGGACCTCGCTAACTATGGCTACACCTTC. This codes for CASSEGDLANYGYTF.

The chain uses TRBV10-3 and TRBJ1-5; D is undetermined. The length of the CDR3 is 14 residues. Germline V lookup: CDR1 ENHRY, CDR2 SYGVKD. Trimming pared 0 bases from V and 2 bases from J, leaving 5 bases between. This CDR3 reads CAISESAGNQPQHF. The CDR3 DNA reads as TGTGCCATCAGTGAGTCTGCCGGCAATCAGCCCCAGCATTTT.

A few counts support this clonotype. The CDR3 nucleotides read TGTGCCAGCAGTGAGGCCAGAGGAAACACCATATATTTT. This encodes CASSEARGNTIYF. The chain links TRBV25-1 to TRBJ1-3; D is uncertain. V gave up 3 bases and J gave up 4 bases, with 7 bases separating them. The V gene's germline CDR1 is MGHDK and CDR2 SYGVNS. The CDR3 runs 13 residues.